These 25 T cell receptor beta chains were all obtained from the same sample, sequenced in a study of T cell repertoires in cytomegalovirus infection. TCRdb redid the calling of the reads with MiXCR, one entry per CDR3 protein. The sample has 250,000 to 350,000 distinct CDR3 sequences, more than 20% seen once; the top ten hold roughly 13%. Sample: PBMCs. The receptors were sampled from a human donor in good health (CMV status not recorded). Some clones in this sample may be carry-over from other donors' samples.

This chain connects TRBV6-6 to TRBJ2-3; TRBD2 matches at 9 bases. Germline values: CDR1 MNHNY, CDR2 SVGAGI (reference sequence). The CDR3 length is 17 residues. J gave up 2 bases and V 0 bases, and 6 bases lay outside the gene matches. The CDR3 loop is CASSYSPAGGDTDTQYF. CDR3 coding DNA: TGTGCCAGCAGTTACTCCCCAGCGGGAGGAGACACAGATACGCAGTATTTT.

This clonotype was observed many times. V and J are TRBV7-8 and TRBJ1-2; 9 bases map to TRBD1. Germline values: CDR1 SGHVS, CDR2 FQNEAQ. The CDR3 is 14 residues long. The J segment lost 5 bases and the V segment lost 3 bases, leaving 4 bases of the junction unmatched. The CDR3 reads CASSLTGTGYGYTF. Written as DNA, the CDR3 is TGTGCCAGCAGCTTGACCGGGACAGGGTATGGCTACACCTTC.

The chain joins TRBV27 to TRBJ2-2, with 7 bases fitting TRBD2. Losses at the gene ends were 3 bases for V and 5 bases for J; bases not matched to a gene: 6. The germline V gene has CDR1 MNHEY and CDR2 SMNVEV (reference sequence). CDR3 length equals 15 residues. CDR3 DNA: TGTGCCAGCAGTTTCCAGCGGGGCAAAACCGGGGAGCTGTTTTTT. Protein: CASSFQRGKTGELFF.

This clonotype came up many times. The chain is built from TRBV7-3 and TRBJ2-1; 13 bases are shared with TRBD2. CDR1 is SGHTA and CDR2 is FQGTGA in the germline V gene. This CDR3 is 17 amino acids long. J gave up 8 bases and V 1 base, and 8 bases lay outside the gene matches. The CDR3 DNA reads as TGTGCCAGCAGCTTAAGGGAGACTAGCGGGGGGACGGATGAGCAGTTCTTC. It encodes CASSLRETSGGTDEQFF.

V gene TRBV5-6 combines with J gene TRBJ1-2, with D possibly being TRBD1 (6 bases). The CDR3 runs to 15 residues. Trimming took 3 bases from V and 8 from J, leaving 20 bases between them. Germline V gene data show CDR1 as SGHDT and CDR2 as YYEEEE. CDR3 bases: TGTGCCAGCAGCTCCACAGGGCCCCCCACGGGGGGCTACACCTTC. Protein product: CASSSTGPPTGGYTF. The variable domain in full, completed from reference TRBV5-6 and TRBJ1-2, reads DAGVTQSPTHLIKTRGQQVTLRCSPKSGHDTVSWYQQALGQGPQFIFQYYEEEERQRGNFPDRFSGHQFPNYSSELNVNALLLGDSALYLCASSSTGPPTGGYTFGSGTRLTVV.

V is TRBV6-1 and J is TRBJ2-1; TRBD2 agrees at 12 bases. The germline CDR1 and CDR2 sequences are MNHNS and SASEGT. Trimming took 8 bases from V and 2 from J; bases not matched to a gene: 7. The CDR3 is 16 residues long. CDR3 coding DNA: TGTGCCAGCGGGACTAGCGGGCGAAGGGCCTACAATGAGCAGTTCTTC. Protein: CASGTSGRRAYNEQFF.

CDR3 bases: TGCGCCAGCAGCCAAAAGCAGGGGAGGGTGGAGCCCCAGCATTTT. It encodes CASSQKQGRVEPQHF. This chain connects TRBV4-1 to TRBJ1-5, with TRBD1 as a possible D gene (6 bases). The ends were cut back, 2 bases at V and 8 bases at J, with 16 bases in the middle. The CDR3 is 15 residues long. Per germline, CDR1 MGHRA and CDR2 YSYEKL.

The V gene is TRBV6-1, the J gene TRBJ2-1; 10 bases map to TRBD2. V was clipped by 5 bases and J by 0 bases; unmatched bases: 1. Germline V gene sequence: CDR1 MNHNS, CDR2 SASEGT. The CDR3 totals 15 residues. The CDR3 DNA reads TGTGCCAGCAGTTGGACTAGCGGCTCCTACAATGAGCAGTTCTTC. Translated, it gives CASSWTSGSYNEQFF.

In its sample, this clonotype was seen many times. V and J are TRBV7-2 and TRBJ2-1; perhaps TRBD2 as D (6 bases). V shed 3 bases and J shed 0 bases, with 9 bases lying between them. Germline V gives CDR1 SGHTA, CDR2 FQGNSA. The CDR3 runs to 15 residues. CDR3 residues: CASSLGGDSYNEQFF. The CDR3, as DNA: TGTGCCAGCAGCTTGGGGGGAGACTCCTACAATGAGCAGTTCTTC.

This clonotype was seen more than once but under ten times. The chain is built from TRBV28 and TRBJ1-1; no definite D call. The CDR3 has 12 amino acids. Per the germline V gene, CDR1 is MDHEN and CDR2 is SYDVKM. Trimming took 4 bases from V and 2 from J, leaving 5 bases between them. CDR3 in amino acids: CASSWRNTEAFF. CDR3 nucleotide sequence: TGTGCCAGCAGTTGGCGTAACACTGAAGCTTTCTTT.

This clonotype was seen a handful of times. The gene calls are TRBV7-9 and TRBJ2-5; 9 bases fit TRBD1. J was trimmed by 2 bases and V by 3 bases; bases with no gene match: 4. Germline-derived CDR1 and CDR2 are SEHNR and FQNEAQ (reference sequence). The CDR3 runs to 15 residues. CDR3 nucleotides: TGTGCCAGCAGCTTCGGGGACAGGGTGCAAGAGACCCAGTACTTC. Its protein is CASSFGDRVQETQYF. The full variable domain, in which reference TRBV7-9 and TRBJ2-5 provide the parts outside the CDR3, is DTGVSQNPRHKITKRGQNVTFRCDPISEHNRLYWYRQTLGQGPEFLTYFQNEAQLEKSRLLSDRFSAERPKGSFSTLEIQRTEQGDSAMYLCASSFGDRVQETQYFGPGTRLLVL.

This clonotype appeared many times. The genes are TRBV6-2 or TRBV6-3 and TRBJ2-1; TRBD2 matches at 9 bases. The CDR3 covers 15 residues. Looked up from germline, CDR1 is MNHEY and CDR2 is SVGEGT. Trimming removed 7 bases from V and 8 bases from J; junction bases left unmatched: 12. In nucleotides, the CDR3 is TGTGCCAGCAAATTTTTGTTAGCGGGAGTGGATGAGCAGTTCTTC. Residues: CASKFLLAGVDEQFF.

In its sample, this clonotype was seen many times. The genes are TRBV7-2 and TRBJ2-1, with D perhaps TRBD2 (6 bases). The V end lost 6 bases, the J end lost 0 bases, and 12 bases lay between the germline ends. Per the germline V gene, CDR1 is SGHTA and CDR2 is FQGNSA. The CDR3 runs to 15 residues. CDR3 in amino acids: CASSPMGGSYNEQFF. The CDR3, as DNA: TGTGCCAGCAGTCCAATGGGGGGCTCCTACAATGAGCAGTTCTTC.

The rearrangement links TRBV29-1 to TRBJ2-3; TRBD2 matches 7 bases. V gave up 4 bases and J gave up 5 bases; unmatched junction bases: 3. Per the germline V gene, CDR1 is SQVTM and CDR2 is ANQGSEA. The CDR3 is made up of 12 amino acids. The CDR3 nucleotides read TGCAGCGTTGCCCTAGCGGAAGATACGCAGTATTTT. Translation: CSVALAEDTQYF.

V gene TRBV10-3 combines with J gene TRBJ1-6; TRBD1 agrees at 7 bases. V lost 0 bases, J lost 7 bases, and 3 bases stayed unmatched. This CDR3 comprises 15 residues. CDR1 is ENHRY and CDR2 is SYGVKD in the germline V gene. CDR3 region: CAISESGTANSPLHF. The CDR3 DNA is TGTGCCATCAGTGAGTCCGGGACAGCAAATTCACCCCTCCACTTT.

The chain carries TRBV5-1 and TRBJ1-1; 10 bases fit TRBD1. The CDR3 is made up of 13 amino acids. Germline CDR1 reads SGHRS; CDR2 reads YFSETQ. The V and J ends lost 4 bases and 10 bases, in that order; junction bases with no gene match: 7. The CDR3: CASSVRQGARAFF. The CDR3 DNA reads TGCGCCAGCAGCGTAAGACAGGGGGCGAGAGCTTTCTTT. The entire variable domain, with the rest obtained from reference TRBV5-1 and TRBJ1-1, is as follows: KAGVTQTPRYLIKTRGQQVTLSCSPISGHRSVSWYQQTPGQGLQFLFEYFSETQRNKGNFPGRFSGRQFSNSRSEMNVSTLELGDSALYLCASSVRQGARAFFGQGTRLTVV.

The chain recombines TRBV28 with TRBJ2-6, with D unclear. This CDR3 is 15 amino acids long. Trimming left V 2 bases short and J 2 bases short, with 7 bases between. Germline CDR1 is MDHEN and CDR2 is SYDVKM. The CDR3 DNA reads TGTGCCAGCAGTTTACCCGGAACTGGGGCCAACGTCCTGACTTTC. Translating gives CASSLPGTGANVLTF.

There are many counts of this clonotype. The chain recombines TRBV7-8 with TRBJ2-6; D may be TRBD1 (5 bases). Between the trimmed V and J ends, which lost 5 bases and 0 bases, there was a span of 8 bases. Germline CDR1 and CDR2: SGHVS and FQNEAQ. The CDR3 extends over 15 amino acids. CDR3 coding DNA: TGTGCCAGCAGCCTGACAGACTCTGGGGCCAACGTCCTGACTTTC. Translating it yields CASSLTDSGANVLTF.

This clonotype occurred many times. The genes are TRBV7-6 and TRBJ2-1; 9 positions match TRBD2. Germline CDR1 and CDR2: SGHVS and FNYEAQ. This CDR3 is built from 15 residues. V lost 1 base, J lost 5 bases, and 3 bases stayed unmatched. CDR3 sequence (DNA): TGTGCCAGCAGCTTAGGTAGCGGGAGCCACAATGAGCAGTTCTTC. Translation: CASSLGSGSHNEQFF.

This clonotype was seen more than once but under ten times. The chain uses TRBV12-3 or TRBV12-4 and TRBJ2-3, with D possibly TRBD1 on 6 matching bases. With 5 bases removed from V and 2 bases from J, the gap between germline ends came to 14 bases. The CDR3 extends over 15 amino acids. The CDR3 loop reads CASSLTDRYTDTQYF. For the CDR3, the DNA is TGTGCCAGCAGTCTCACTGACAGGTACACAGATACGCAGTATTTT.

This sequence joins TRBV7-9 and TRBJ1-1; D is possibly TRBD1 (5 bases). The CDR3 contains 15 residues. Looked up from germline, CDR1 is SEHNR and CDR2 is FQNEAQ (reference sequence). The V end lost 1 base, the J end lost 2 bases, and 11 bases lay between the germline ends. Here the CDR3 DNA reads TGTGCCAGCAGCTTAGACGACAGCCGAAACACTGAAGCTTTCTTT. Its translation: CASSLDDSRNTEAFF.

This clonotype was counted between two and nine times. The CDR3, as DNA: TGTGCCGGACGAGCGGGTACTAGGTTTAACGAGCAGTACTTC. It codes for CAGRAGTRFNEQYF. The V gene is TRBV6-1, the J gene TRBJ2-7; D is perhaps TRBD2 (6 bases). V dropped 11 bases and J dropped 5 bases, with 22 bases sitting between them. Germline V gene data show CDR1 as MNHNS and CDR2 as SASEGT. The CDR3 spans 14 residues.

The V gene is TRBV7-2, the J gene TRBJ2-7; TRBD2 matches at 10 bases. This CDR3 is built from 15 residues. The junction had 7 bases not matched to a gene; V was cut back by 5 bases and J by 3 bases. From germline, CDR1 is SGHTA and CDR2 FQGNSA. CDR3 DNA: TGTGCCAGCAGCGCCTCTAGCGGGAGTGTCTACGAGCAGTACTTC. This translates into CASSASSGSVYEQYF.

The CDR3 DNA reads TGTGCCAGCAGCGTATCAGGGGGCGCTTCCTACAATGAGCAGTTCTTC. This gives the protein CASSVSGGASYNEQFF. The chain joins TRBV9 to TRBJ2-1; TRBD1 matches 8 bases. This CDR3 has 16 amino acids. The J segment lost 1 base and the V segment lost 1 base, leaving 4 bases of the junction unmatched. The germline V gene encodes CDR1 SGDLS and CDR2 YYNGEE.

This clonotype came up many times. V and J are TRBV7-2 and TRBJ1-6; D is perhaps TRBD1 (5 bases). Germline CDR1 SGHTA, CDR2 FQGNSA. Trimming shortened V by 5 bases and J by 7 bases, and 15 bases separated the two germline ends. The CDR3 contains 15 residues. CDR3 loop: CASSRGLRGNSPLHF. DNA for the CDR3: TGTGCCAGCAGCAGGGGACTTCGTGGGAATTCACCCCTCCACTTT. Full variable domain (missing parts from reference TRBV7-2 and TRBJ1-6): GAGVSQSPSNKVTEKGKDVELRCDPISGHTALYWYRQSLGQGLEFLIYFQGNSAPDKSGLPSDRFSAERTGGSVSTLTIQRTQQEDSAVYLCASSRGLRGNSPLHFGNGTRLTVT.